This entry describes one TCR beta chain. Its specific antigen is unknown. The read ends 3 residues early relative to the CDR3; the germline J gene fills the gap. The data originate from a study of T cells in women clearing cervical HPV infection (dated by TCRdb to the late 2010s). For context, the study as a whole: The cases were 25 women with histologically confirmed HPV16-related CIN3 or worse, and 2 of those women had invasive cancers. Controls were 25 women whose single incident HPV16 infection cleared within 12 months without precancer or cancer developing. Blood from cases was collected at the visit where the lesion was first found, while blood from controls was collected once the infection could no longer be detected. Among cases, blood sampling came a median of 149 days after lesion detection, with an interquartile range of roughly 85 to 220 days. Because only a few women had HLA typing data, the possibility that HLA type acted as a confounder could not be ruled out. Nested within Costa Rica's Guanacaste HPV Natural History Study, an exploratory proof-of-principle case-control study compared TCR repertoires across cervical HPV16 outcomes. Cases were matched to controls by age within five years and by the year the sample was collected. Median age was roughly 33 years in cases versus roughly 40 in controls, and baseline characteristics did not differ significantly. The parent cohort enrolled approximately 9,200 women aged 18 or older in Guanacaste, Costa Rica, during about 1993 to 1995 and followed them for over six years. Five blinded duplicates per group were added as quality controls, so that 60 or so samples were obtained: some 50 participants and some 10 replicates. Overall study outcomes, separate from this receptor: Cases had lower TRBV6-7 relative abundance than controls (about 0.1% versus 0.15%; Bonferroni P = 0.0008). Random forest classifiers combining richness and V gene abundances distinguished cases from controls with an estimated AUC of approximately 0.83. Because the number of T cells per sample was unknown, the richness differences could reflect varying T-cell content rather than repertoire biology. The cross-sectional design could not show whether associations preceded infection or resulted from it; effector/memory subsets and HPV-specific T cells were not isolated. Across sequencing depths, CIN3+ cases showed significantly higher TCR repertoire richness than controls, but evenness did not differ between the groups.

TCR beta CDR3 regions were amplified by multiplex PCR using the immunoSEQ assay from an average of about 1,200 ng genomic DNA per sample. Primer bias was corrected in the assay by using a complete synthetic TCR repertoire to establish an amplification baseline. Amplicons were sequenced on the Illumina platform. Processing in the source paper ran as follows. Sequences were error-corrected by clustering with frequency ratios and a modified nearest-neighbor algorithm, then analyzed in the immunoSEQ Analyzer with IMGT gene definitions. At each rarefaction depth, TCR richness and evenness were averaged over 20 rarefaction repeats, and samples with fewer sequences than the depth were excluded. Wilcoxon rank sum tests with FDR correction were used to compare V, D and J gene relative abundances between the groups. For the blinded duplicates, the intraclass correlation was nearly 96% for TCR richness and averaged 76.4% across roughly 69 gene segments. TCRdb provides this immuneACCESS table in a form limited to in-frame rearrangements. Some clones are lacking; in checked studies, under half of them reflect an unresolved V gene, and why the rest are absent is not known. D and trimming come from the DNA, and the V and J calls and clone size come from that table. The table for this sample lists 25,000 to 35,000 clones. Of the sample, 4.2% falls within the top ten clones.

Every participant had a single incident cervical HPV16 infection, and women with prevalent HPV16 infections were excluded. Cervical HPV DNA was detected by MY09/MY11 PCR, and genotyping was performed by dot-blot hybridization. Under 17 mL of heparinized blood was centrifuged, after which the buffy coat was aliquoted, frozen at -30 degrees C, and then stored at -80 degrees C. Genomic DNA was extracted from buffy coat specimens using QIAGEN kits. The germline V gene specifies KGHSH as CDR1 and LQKENI as CDR2. The CDR3, from cysteine to phenylalanine, totals 14 residues. The DNA covers only part of the CDR3, 33 bases in frame from base 1.

The chain is encoded by TRBV18 joined to TRBJ1-2; 7 bases in the middle match TRBD1. This clonotype originated in a woman between 18 and 70 years old with a cervical HPV16 infection that either progressed to CIN3+ or cleared (not recorded which). Sequenced sample: blood buffy coat. The CDR3 region reads CASSSTTGVEGYTF. Incomplete CDR3 DNA: TGTGCCAGCTCATCGACTACAGGGGTGGAAGGC.